The present TCR beta chain was sequenced within a study of blood T cell repertoires in COVID-19. J gave up 6 bases and V 5 bases, and 13 bases lay outside the gene matches. Germline loops: CDR1 SGHRS, CDR2 YFSETQ. This CDR3 has 15 amino acids. Assay: immunoSEQ multiplex PCR; the TCRdb copy retains only in-frame clones and omits some. The sample yields approximately 250,000 clones, roughly 90% seen once. Researchers sorted participants into cohorts using their self-reported clinical history. The chain recombines TRBV5-1 with TRBJ2-7, with 8 bases that match TRBD1. The TCR originated in a man aged 35 to 55 who had been exposed to COVID-19. The specimen was PBMCs or T cells enriched from blood (not recorded which). The CDR3 loop reads CASSQAGTGSSEQYF. DNA for the CDR3: TGCGCCAGCAGTCAAGCCGGGACAGGTTCTAGCGAGCAGTACTTC.